Each of the 19 T cell receptor beta chains below was sequenced from the same sample in a study of blood T cell repertoires in COVID-19. Clones were read by immunoSEQ multiplex PCR, and TCRdb kept only the in-frame ones, dropping some. In the table there are 140,000 or so clones, roughly nine tenths of which are singletons. The sequenced sample consisted of peripheral blood. The receptors were sampled from a woman aged 55 to 70 with active COVID-19.

The chain employs TRBV19 and TRBJ2-1; 9 nucleotides match TRBD2. Trimming removed 5 bases from V and 5 bases from J; junction bases left unmatched: 7. The CDR3 sequence is 15 residues long. CDR1 and CDR2 (germline): LNHDA, SQIVND (reference sequence). The CDR3 sequence: CASSDRLAGHNEQFF. The DNA of the CDR3 is TGTGCCAGTAGTGATCGGCTAGCGGGACACAATGAGCAGTTCTTC.

This clone was seen a single time. The V call is TRBV6-5, the J call TRBJ2-3; perhaps TRBD2 as D (6 bases). From germline, CDR1 is MNHEY and CDR2 SVGAGI. Trimming cost V 0 bases and J 4 bases, with 14 bases left between them. The CDR3 is 16 amino acids. DNA for the CDR3: TGTGCCAGCAGTTACTCGGCCGGGAGTGCCGCAGATACGCAGTATTTT. The encoded protein is CASSYSAGSAADTQYF.

The rearrangement uses TRBV27 and TRBJ2-6; D might be TRBD1 (5 bases). CDR3 length: 16 amino acids. Germline V lookup: CDR1 MNHEY, CDR2 SMNVEV (reference sequence). V gave up 3 bases and J gave up 0 bases, with 9 bases separating them. The CDR3 protein is CASSFTGSSGANVLTF. DNA for the CDR3: TGTGCCAGCAGTTTCACAGGAAGCTCTGGGGCCAACGTCCTGACTTTC.

The V gene is TRBV28, the J gene TRBJ1-1; D remains unclear. V was trimmed by 2 bases and J by 4 bases, leaving 2 bases between them. Germline V CDR1 and CDR2: MDHEN, SYDVKM. There are 11 residues in the CDR3. Here the CDR3 reads CASSLRTEAFF. The DNA of the CDR3 is TGTGCCAGCAGTTTACGCACTGAAGCTTTCTTT.

The chain combines TRBV12-5 with TRBJ2-3, with 10 nucleotides matching TRBD2. CDR1 and CDR2 (germline): LGHNT, FRNRAP. V trimming: 1 base; J trimming: 5 bases; junction bases outside the gene matches: 6. The CDR3 length is 16 residues. CDR3 residues: CASGLGASGSLDTQYF. DNA of the CDR3: TGTGCTAGTGGTTTGGGGGCTAGCGGGAGTTTAGATACGCAGTATTTT.

This clone was picked up one time. The chain employs TRBV5-1 and TRBJ1-1; TRBD1 agrees at 9 bases. Germline V gene data show CDR1 as SGHRS and CDR2 as YFSETQ. The CDR3 length is 15 residues. J lost 2 bases, V lost 6 bases, and 8 bases had no gene match. CDR3 in amino acids: CASTQQGAGNTEAFF. Here the CDR3 DNA reads TGCGCCAGCACCCAACAGGGGGCGGGAAACACTGAAGCTTTCTTT.

The chain links TRBV7-2 to TRBJ2-7, with 7 nucleotides matching TRBD2. CDR1 is SGHTA and CDR2 is FQGNSA in the germline V gene. With 4 bases clipped from V and 2 bases from J, the junction kept 11 bases outside the gene matches. The CDR3 spans 16 residues. The DNA of the CDR3 is TGTGCCAGCAGCTCCCAAGTAGCGGGCAAGACCTACGAGCAGTACTTC. It translates to CASSSQVAGKTYEQYF.

The gene calls are TRBV6-5 and TRBJ2-2; 7 positions agree with TRBD1. The CDR3 contains 14 residues. Looked up from germline, CDR1 is MNHEY and CDR2 is SVGAGI. Trimming at V came to 10 bases and at J to 4 bases, leaving 9 bases not matched to a gene. The CDR3 sequence is CATHRGVGTGELFF. CDR3 DNA: TGTGCCACCCACAGGGGAGTAGGCACCGGGGAGCTGTTTTTT.

This clone was seen once. The CDR3 loop is CASRQVTEAFF. CDR3 DNA sequence: TGTGCCAGTAGGCAGGTCACTGAAGCTTTCTTT. This rearrangement joins TRBV19 to TRBJ1-1; D call uncertain. Germline CDR1 and CDR2: LNHDA and SQIVND (reference sequence). This CDR3 comprises 11 residues. V was pared by 6 bases and J by 4 bases, with 6 bases between.

This clone was detected once. This CDR3 is CASSQPSSYEQYF. The CDR3 coding sequence is TGTGCCAGCAGCCAACCCTCGTCGTACGAGCAGTACTTC. The chain is built from TRBV14 and TRBJ2-7; D is ambiguous. Trimming shortened V by 2 bases and J by 4 bases, and 9 bases separated the two germline ends. Germline V gene sequence: CDR1 SGHDN, CDR2 FVKESK. This CDR3 region has 13 residues.

The chain combines TRBV7-8 with TRBJ2-1; D is possibly TRBD2 (6 bases). The length of the CDR3 is 17 residues. V was shortened by 0 bases and J by 8 bases, with 20 bases between the two germline ends. Germline V CDR1 and CDR2: SGHVS, FQNEAQ. CDR3 sequence: CASSLARLGVSVDEQFF. CDR3 nucleotide sequence: TGTGCCAGCAGCTTAGCCCGACTAGGGGTTAGTGTCGATGAGCAGTTCTTC.

The V call is TRBV12-2, the J call TRBJ2-7; the table's D gene call, TRBD2, was not cross checked with the DNA. TRBV12-2 constitutes a pseudogene. The CDR3 consists of 18 residues. CDR3 residues: CASRLTNRTSGTPTEQYF. The CDR3, as DNA: TGTGCAAGTCGCTTAACTAATCGGACTAGCGGGACCCCCACCGAGCAGTACTTC.

The chain combines TRBV27 with TRBJ1-6; no reliable D call. Germline loops: CDR1 MNHEY, CDR2 SMNVEV (reference sequence). This CDR3 region has 14 residues. V lost 4 bases and J 4 bases, leaving 8 bases between the germline ends. CDR3 in DNA: TGTGCCAGCAGTTCTGGACTGTATAATTCACCCCTCCACTTT. Translated: CASSSGLYNSPLHF.

The chain has TRBV15 and TRBJ1-1; D might be TRBD1 (5 bases). Germline CDR1 and CDR2: LNHNV and YYDKDF (reference sequence). Trimming pared 0 bases from V and 5 bases from J, leaving 19 bases between. The CDR3 loop spans 17 amino acids. As DNA, the CDR3 is TGTGCCACCAGCAGAGATAGGGGAAGTTTTTATTGGACTGAAGCTTTCTTT. Translated: CATSRDRGSFYWTEAFF.

CDR3: CASSSSTGLEETQYF. The CDR3 nucleotides are TGCGCCAGCAGCTCCTCGACAGGGCTAGAAGAGACCCAGTACTTC. The V gene is TRBV5-1, the J gene TRBJ2-5; 7 nucleotides agree with TRBD1. There are 15 residues in the CDR3. The V gene's germline CDR1 is SGHRS and CDR2 YFSETQ. The V and J ends lost 3 bases and 3 bases, in that order; junction bases with no gene match: 8.

The chain links TRBV25-1 to TRBJ2-7; no clear D gene. CDR3 length equals 11 residues. The V and J ends lost 5 bases and 7 bases respectively, with 9 bases between them. Germline loops: CDR1 MGHDK, CDR2 SYGVNS. CDR3 in DNA: TGTGCCAGCAGTCGAAAACGGGAGCAGTACTTC. Encoded protein: CASSRKREQYF.

The rearrangement joins TRBV7-2 to TRBJ2-3; weak D call: TRBD2 (6 bases). The V gene lost 5 bases and the J gene lost 4 bases, with 13 bases spanning the gap. Germline V gives CDR1 SGHTA, CDR2 FQGNSA. This CDR3 has 14 amino acids. The CDR3 bases are TGTGCCAGCAGCCCCATAGCGGCTGCAGATACGCAGTATTTT. It encodes CASSPIAAADTQYF. The variable domain in full, completed from reference TRBV7-2 and TRBJ2-3, reads GAGVSQSPSNKVTEKGKDVELRCDPISGHTALYWYRQSLGQGLEFLIYFQGNSAPDKSGLPSDRFSAERTGGSVSTLTIQRTQQEDSAVYLCASSPIAAADTQYFGPGTRLTVL.

The rearrangement links TRBV9 to TRBJ2-7; TRBD2 aligns across 10 bases. The CDR3 is 18 amino acids. Germline trimming cut 0 bases from V and 3 bases from J; bases unmatched to any gene: 12. Germline V gene lookup returns CDR1 SGDLS and CDR2 YYNGEE. CDR3 DNA: TGTGCCAGCAGCGTAGAGGGGACATCTAGCGGGAGTTACTACGAGCAGTACTTC. This codes for CASSVEGTSSGSYYEQYF.

The V call is TRBV5-1, the J call TRBJ1-6; TRBD1 is a possible D gene (5 bases). The V gene lost 4 bases and the J gene lost 7 bases, with 15 bases spanning the gap. The V gene's germline CDR1 is SGHRS and CDR2 YFSETQ. This CDR3 spans 15 amino acids. CDR3 sequence: CASSLGDSGNSPLHF. CDR3 sequence (DNA): TGCGCCAGCAGCCTAGGGGACTCCGGCAATTCACCCCTCCACTTT.